The rows below give T cell receptor beta chains drawn from one sample of a study of blood T cell repertoires in COVID-19. Sequencing was performed with immunoSEQ multiplex PCR; in TCRdb, only in-frame clones are kept and a portion is missing. The table records some 340,000 clones, less than 85% of them present only once. The sample comprised peripheral blood. The source is a woman aged 18-35 years with acute or convalescent COVID-19. Each CDR3 is given with its conserved first and last residue. The D gene is left open where the match is weak.

j_gene,v_gene,d_gene,CDR3aa
TRBJ1-1,TRBV7-3,.,CASSLMAQNTEAFF
TRBJ1-1,TRBV12-3/TRBV12-4,.,CASGGLPRSEAFF
TRBJ1-6,TRBV28,.,CASTTVSSYNSPLHF
TRBJ2-1,TRBV30,TRBD2,CAWSSGVEQFF
TRBJ1-2,TRBV5-1,.,CASSLVGTLEDGYTF
TRBJ2-5,TRBV7-8,.,CASSPLSGPWYF
TRBJ2-3,TRBV15,.,CATSSPTRDSTDTQYF
TRBJ1-2,TRBV15,.,CATSRDRQQDGYTF
TRBJ1-1,TRBV12-5,TRBD1,CASGLSGGGTAEAFF
TRBJ2-2,TRBV13,.,CASSLVGRNTGELFF
TRBJ1-1,TRBV10-3,TRBD1,CAISDSRGQDAFF
TRBJ2-7,TRBV5-6,TRBD1,CASSAGQGVPYEQYF
TRBJ2-1,TRBV28,.,CASTPFRQGRTYNEQFF
TRBJ2-7,TRBV6-5,TRBD1,CATISTGGPYEQYF
TRBJ2-7,TRBV28,.,CASSLPLTSYEQYF
TRBJ2-7,TRBV24-1,TRBD1,CATSDGQGGLYEQYF
TRBJ2-2,TRBV2,TRBD1,CASRAGTVNTGELFF
TRBJ2-3,TRBV11-1,.,CASSSTTGKGTDTQYF
TRBJ1-2,TRBV29-1,TRBD1,CSTGEYGYTF
TRBJ1-5,TRBV30,.,CARPPEGGTQSAQHF
TRBJ1-1,TRBV7-3,.,CASSLRRGSEAFF
TRBJ2-1,TRBV7-6,TRBD2,CASSHNLAGATYNEQFF
TRBJ1-2,TRBV7-6,.,CASSLGMAGANYGYTF
TRBJ2-7,TRBV11-2,.,CASSLAGARYEQYF
TRBJ1-6,TRBV25-1,.,CASSDLGASPLHF
TRBJ1-5,TRBV10-2,.,CASSEGLSNQPQHF
TRBJ2-3,TRBV27,.,CASSPFAGSPLTDTQYF
TRBJ2-5,TRBV3-1/TRBV3-2,.,CASKRGAETQYF
TRBJ1-1,TRBV7-3,.,CASSLKQGIIANTEAFF
TRBJ1-2,TRBV27,.,CASGVDQGDLYGYTF
TRBJ1-1,TRBV5-6,.,CASSLLRMNTEAFF
TRBJ1-3,TRBV19,.,CASSMGPSGNTIYF
TRBJ1-5,TRBV18,.,CASSPSGGSNQPQHF
TRBJ1-1,TRBV5-1,TRBD1,CASSLERTGVTEAFF
TRBJ2-2,TRBV19,.,CASSIDEATGELFF
TRBJ1-4,TRBV5-1,.,CASSLEGREGKLFF
TRBJ2-3,TRBV7-8,.,CASSRLTPDTQYF
TRBJ2-6,TRBV6-5,.,CASGPGAGSYVLTF
TRBJ1-2,TRBV4-1,.,CASSQTGNYGYTF
TRBJ1-6,TRBV6-5,TRBD1,CASSYGDSNSPLHF
TRBJ2-4,TRBV11-2,TRBD1,CASSLGQGESIQYF
TRBJ1-2,TRBV12-3/TRBV12-4,TRBD1,CASSDRVYGYTF
TRBJ1-1,TRBV18,.,CASSPPGGLSDTEAFF
TRBJ1-1,TRBV24-1,TRBD1,CATSDSGQGDTEAFF
TRBJ2-7,TRBV11-2,TRBD2,CASSLDLMRGLAAYEQYF
TRBJ2-3,TRBV5-4,TRBD2,CASSSEGGGSTDTQYF
TRBJ2-7,TRBV2,.,CASSESLVGLYEQYF
TRBJ1-1,TRBV27,.,CAIPTGDTEAFF
TRBJ1-5,TRBV12-5,.,CASGLGLNQPQHF
TRBJ1-2,TRBV6-6,.,CASSGQMNYGYTF
TRBJ1-1,TRBV6-4,.,CASNSYQGPTEAFF
TRBJ2-7,TRBV3-1/TRBV3-2,.,CASSQDFGQYPYEQYF
TRBJ2-3,TRBV18,TRBD2,CASSLAGGPDSTDTQYF
TRBJ2-2,TRBV9,TRBD2,CASSSTSAINTGELFF
TRBJ2-3,TRBV24-1,TRBD1,CATSTPGQGSTDTQYF
TRBJ1-2,TRBV5-1,.,CASSPGRTGFAYGYTF
TRBJ1-4,TRBV11-2,.,CASSLIRGGAATNEKLFF
TRBJ2-5,TRBV5-1,TRBD2,CASSISAGVGFQETQYF
TRBJ1-5,TRBV6-1,.,CASSERRDSNQPQHF